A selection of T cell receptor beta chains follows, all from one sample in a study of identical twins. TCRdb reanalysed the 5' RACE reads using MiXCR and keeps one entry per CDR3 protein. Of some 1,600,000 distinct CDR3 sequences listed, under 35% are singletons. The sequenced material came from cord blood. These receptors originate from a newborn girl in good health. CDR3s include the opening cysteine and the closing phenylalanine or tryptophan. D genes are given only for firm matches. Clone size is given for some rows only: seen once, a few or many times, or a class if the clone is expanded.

CASSEVRGSEAFF,TGTGCCAGCAGTGAAGTTAGAGGGTCTGAAGCTTTCTTT,few,TRBV25-1,TRBJ1-1,NA
CASSFTRLPSYNEQFF,TGCGCCAGCAGCTTTACTCGCCTTCCCTCCTACAATGAGCAGTTCTTC,few,TRBV5-1,TRBJ2-1,NA
CASSPRQGGNSPPHF,TGTGCCAGCAGTCCCAGACAGGGAGGCAATTCACCCCCCCACTTT,NA,TRBV12-3/TRBV12-4,TRBJ1-6,TRBD1
CASSYDRNEQFF,TGTGCCAGCAGTTACGACAGGAATGAGCAGTTCTTC,NA,TRBV6-6,TRBJ2-1,NA
CASSYTSGLTDTQYF,TGTGCCAGCAGTTACACTAGCGGCCTCACAGATACGCAGTATTTT,NA,TRBV5-5,TRBJ2-3,TRBD2
CASSLVGGAAPTNEKLFF,TGTGCCAGCAGCTTAGTTGGGGGCGCGGCGCCAACTAATGAAAAACTGTTTTTT,NA,TRBV11-2,TRBJ1-4,NA
CASSQEGTEGFYEQYF,TGTGCCAGCAGCCAAGAGGGGACTGAGGGGTTTTACGAGCAGTACTTC,NA,TRBV4-2,TRBJ2-7,NA
CASSDFAKNIQYF,TGTGCCAGCAGTGATTTTGCCAAAAACATTCAGTACTTC,NA,TRBV6-1,TRBJ2-4,NA
CASATYNEQYF,TGTGCCAGCGCCACCTACAATGAGCAGTACTTC,NA,TRBV6-1,TRBJ2-7,NA
CASSWGAEGASNTEAFF,TGTGCCAGCAGCTGGGGGGCCGAGGGGGCGTCGAACACTGAAGCTTTCTTT,NA,TRBV7-9,TRBJ1-1,TRBD1
CSASFQGLAYNEQFF,TGCAGTGCTAGCTTCCAGGGACTAGCCTACAATGAGCAGTTCTTC,NA,TRBV20-1,TRBJ2-1,TRBD2
CASATDRVSYNEQFF,TGTGCCAGCGCTACCGACAGGGTGTCCTACAATGAGCAGTTCTTC,NA,TRBV28,TRBJ2-1,TRBD1
CAISRQGNTGELFF,TGTGCCATCAGTCGACAGGGGAACACCGGGGAGCTGTTTTTT,NA,TRBV10-3,TRBJ2-2,TRBD1
CATSVGTGAQYF,TGTGCCACCAGTGTCGGGACAGGTGCGCAGTATTTT,few,TRBV24-1,TRBJ2-3,TRBD1
CASSPRLAGPPYNEQFF,TGTGCCAGCAGCCCCCGACTAGCGGGACCCCCTTACAATGAGCAGTTCTTC,NA,TRBV3-1,TRBJ2-1,TRBD2
CASSQSRMKSEKLFF,TGTGCCAGCAGCCAAAGTCGTATGAAAAGTGAAAAACTGTTTTTT,NA,TRBV12-3/TRBV12-4,TRBJ1-4,NA
CSIGTSGYEQYF,TGCAGCATCGGGACTAGCGGCTACGAGCAGTACTTC,NA,TRBV29-1,TRBJ2-7,TRBD2
CASSWKRNQPQHF,TGTGCCAGCAGCTGGAAAAGGAATCAGCCCCAGCATTTT,once,TRBV7-2,TRBJ1-5,NA
CASNQLSSYNEQFF,TGTGCCAGCAATCAGTTGAGCTCCTACAATGAGCAGTTCTTC,NA,TRBV6-5,TRBJ2-1,NA
CSAMGHGLYNEQFF,TGCAGTGCTATGGGACACGGACTATACAATGAGCAGTTCTTC,NA,TRBV20-1,TRBJ2-1,NA
CASSLRRTSYEQYF,TGTGCCAGCAGTTTGCGCAGAACCTCCTACGAGCAGTACTTC,NA,TRBV12-3/TRBV12-4,TRBJ2-7,NA
CASSRSRDQETQYF,TGTGCCAGCAGTCGTTCCAGGGACCAAGAGACCCAGTACTTC,few,TRBV7-8,TRBJ2-5,NA
CASMPRGPRYNQPQHF,TGTGCCAGCATGCCGCGGGGCCCGCGCTACAATCAGCCCCAGCATTTT,NA,TRBV27,TRBJ1-5,NA
CATQGNTIYF,TGTGCCACCCAAGGAAACACCATATATTTT,NA,TRBV12-3/TRBV12-4,TRBJ1-3,NA
CASSSGQVGLNTEAFF,TGTGCCAGCAGCTCCGGACAGGTTGGCCTGAACACTGAAGCTTTCTTT,few,TRBV12-3/TRBV12-4,TRBJ1-1,TRBD1
CASSALGQGQNSPLHF,TGTGCCAGCAGTGCCCTCGGACAGGGCCAGAATTCACCCCTCCACTTT,NA,TRBV28,TRBJ1-6,TRBD1
CASSLRAALQETQYF,TGTGCCAGCAGCCTCCGCGCGGCTCTACAAGAGACCCAGTACTTC,many,TRBV11-2,TRBJ2-5,NA
CASSLSGYHTGELFF,TGTGCCAGCAGTTTAAGTGGATATCACACCGGGGAGCTGTTTTTT,NA,TRBV12-3/TRBV12-4,TRBJ2-2,NA
CASSLEWGDGYTF,TGCGCCAGCAGCTTGGAGTGGGGGGATGGCTACACCTTC,NA,TRBV5-1,TRBJ1-2,NA
CASSLARTGINQPQHF,TGTGCCAGCAGCTTAGCGCGGACAGGAATCAATCAGCCCCAGCATTTT,once,TRBV7-8,TRBJ1-5,TRBD1
CSAPGLAGYEQYF,TGCAGTGCTCCCGGACTAGCGGGATACGAGCAGTACTTC,many,TRBV20-1,TRBJ2-7,TRBD2
CATSDWDTYNEQFF,TGTGCCACCAGTGATTGGGACACCTACAATGAGCAGTTCTTC,few,TRBV24-1,TRBJ2-1,NA
CASTVSGGAGDTQYF,TGTGCCAGCACCGTAAGCGGGGGGGCCGGAGATACGCAGTATTTT,few,TRBV6-6,TRBJ2-3,TRBD2
CASDARTASYEQYF,TGCGCCAGCGATGCCCGGACCGCCTCCTACGAGCAGTACTTC,NA,TRBV5-1,TRBJ2-7,NA
CASSLLRQPYTF,TGTGCCAGCAGCCTCCTTAGACAGCCATACACCTTC,NA,TRBV3-1,TRBJ1-2,NA
CASSPGTSGLTQYF,TGTGCCAGCAGCCCGGGGACTAGCGGGCTTACGCAGTATTTT,few,TRBV13,TRBJ2-3,TRBD2
CSASRGSGTGADTQYF,TGCAGTGCTAGCCGGGGTAGCGGGACGGGCGCAGATACGCAGTATTTT,NA,TRBV20-1,TRBJ2-3,TRBD2
CASSFSAGSYNEQFF,TGTGCCAGCAGCTTTTCAGCGGGGTCCTACAATGAGCAGTTCTTC,few,TRBV7-6,TRBJ2-1,TRBD2
CASSLWQASNYGYTF,TGTGCCAGCAGCTTGTGGCAGGCGAGTAACTATGGCTACACCTTC,NA,TRBV5-6,TRBJ1-2,NA
CASSMFATGSIQYF,TGTGCCAGTAGTATGTTTGCGACAGGGAGTATTCAGTACTTC,NA,TRBV19,TRBJ2-4,TRBD1
CSALWDRGVRQFF,TGCAGTGCTCTTTGGGACAGGGGGGTCCGGCAGTTCTTC,few,TRBV20-1,TRBJ2-1,TRBD1
CSAGTGYGNQPQHF,TGCAGTGCTGGTACAGGGTACGGCAATCAGCCCCAGCATTTT,NA,TRBV20-1,TRBJ1-5,NA
CASSFGQGAGGYTF,TGTGCCAGCAGTTTTGGACAGGGGGCGGGTGGCTACACCTTC,few,TRBV5-1,TRBJ1-2,TRBD1
CSAPLPPNGYTF,TGCAGTGCTCCCCTTCCGCCTAATGGCTACACCTTC,NA,TRBV20-1,TRBJ1-2,NA
CASSWEAGGLETQYF,TGTGCCAGCAGTTGGGAAGCGGGGGGATTAGAGACCCAGTACTTC,NA,TRBV6-6,TRBJ2-5,TRBD2
CASSPGSAGYNEQFF,TGTGCCAGCAGCCCGGGGAGCGCAGGATACAATGAGCAGTTCTTC,once,TRBV3-1,TRBJ2-1,NA
CASRTVGTSDYEHYF,TGTGCCAGCAGGACTGTCGGAACTAGCGACTACGAGCACTACTTC,NA,TRBV5-5,TRBJ2-7,TRBD2
CASSLASGRSPYNEQFF,TGTGCCAGCAGCTTAGCTAGCGGGAGGTCACCCTACAATGAGCAGTTCTTC,few,TRBV7-4,TRBJ2-1,TRBD2